This T cell receptor beta chain was sequenced during a study of cytomegalovirus exposure and HLA in healthy donors. Study in general: Of 398 genotyped donors, about 81% clustered with self-reported Caucasian donors. The study, taken as a whole, reports: In an earlier analysis, productive rearrangement rates for most beta V segments clustered near 87% or 30%.

The PCR contained 60 Vbeta and 13 Jbeta primers. Assay used: immunoSEQ multiplex PCR; TCRdb lists only in-frame clones, some missing. The table includes under 200,000 clones, approximately 83% detected once. The CDR3 length is 14 residues. In germline, CDR1 is SGHTS, CDR2 YDEGEE. Trimming took 4 bases from V and 0 from J, leaving 5 bases between them. Comments on this clone: What it binds is unknown.

This TCR came from a man aged 18 to 35 in good health and CMV-seropositive. The sequenced sample was PBMCs. The chain is built from TRBV5-8 and TRBJ2-6; D is undetermined. CDR3 region: CASSDSSGANVLTF. The DNA for the CDR3 is TGTGCCAGCAGCGATAGCTCTGGGGCCAACGTCCTGACTTTC.